Below, 9 T cell receptor beta chains from the same sample are listed, as sequenced in a study of blood T cells in healthy people across ages. A second PCR, run for roughly 7 to 12 cycles, used a sample-barcoded 5' primer plus a J-beta primer mix. From the 5' RACE reads, TCRdb called clonotypes with MiXCR, one entry per CDR3 protein. The sample has about a million distinct CDR3 sequences; around 46% are singletons. The sequencing sample was made of blood. These TCRs come from a man aged 25-40 years in good health.

This clonotype occurred a few times. The genes are TRBV4-1 and TRBJ2-1; D is unresolved. The V and J ends lost 0 bases and 0 bases respectively, with 6 bases between them. From germline, CDR1 is MGHRA and CDR2 YSYEKL. The CDR3 extends over 15 amino acids. CDR3 in DNA: TGCGCCAGCAGCCAAGAGCCGGACTCCTACAATGAGCAGTTCTTC. It translates to CASSQEPDSYNEQFF.

The sample holds a few counts of this clonotype. V is TRBV29-1 and J is TRBJ2-5; 8 bases are a match to TRBD1. The CDR3 contains 12 residues. Germline values: CDR1 SQVTM, CDR2 ANQGSEA. V lost 3 bases, J lost 5 bases, and 2 bases stayed unmatched. Here the CDR3 DNA reads TGCAGCGTTGATTCAGGGGGCGAGACCCAGTACTTC. It encodes CSVDSGGETQYF.

This clonotype has more than one count but fewer than ten. The V and J genes are TRBV6-2 or TRBV6-3 and TRBJ1-1; perhaps TRBD1 as D (5 bases). Looked up from germline, CDR1 is MNHEY and CDR2 is SVGEGT. The CDR3 runs to 16 residues. V was trimmed by 2 bases and J by 4 bases, leaving 17 bases between them. CDR3 loop: CASSYPKIGGVTEAFF. The CDR3 DNA is TGTGCCAGCAGTTACCCTAAAATTGGAGGGGTCACTGAAGCTTTCTTT.

J is TRBJ2-7 and V is TRBV5-4; D is possibly TRBD1 (6 bases). CDR1 is SGHNT and CDR2 is YYREEE in the germline V gene (reference sequence). V was trimmed by 4 bases and J by 4 bases, leaving 18 bases between them. The CDR3 contains 15 residues. The CDR3 nucleotides are TGTGCCAGCAGCCGACCTGACCTGGGGGCTTACGAGCAGTACTTC. This translates into CASSRPDLGAYEQYF.

J is TRBJ2-3 and V is TRBV7-2; 12 bases line up with TRBD2. Trimming at V came to 2 bases and at J to 4 bases, leaving 4 bases not matched to a gene. The CDR3 contains 16 residues. The V gene's germline CDR1 is SGHTA and CDR2 FQGNSA. CDR3 bases: TGTGCCAGCAGCTTAACTAGCGGGGGGAGACCAGATACGCAGTATTTT. This gives the protein CASSLTSGGRPDTQYF. Together with reference TRBV7-2 and TRBJ2-3, the CDR3 gives the full variable domain: GAGVSQSPSNKVTEKGKDVELRCDPISGHTALYWYRQSLGQGLEFLIYFQGNSAPDKSGLPSDRFSAERTGGSVSTLTIQRTQQEDSAVYLCASSLTSGGRPDTQYFGPGTRLTVL.

The rearrangement links TRBV2 to TRBJ1-5; 7 positions agree with TRBD1. CDR3 length: 17 amino acids. CDR1 is SNHLY and CDR2 is FYNNEI in the germline V gene. J gave up 7 bases and V 4 bases, and 16 bases lay outside the gene matches. The CDR3 reads CASSVEVGGQASQPQHF. CDR3 nucleotides: TGTGCCAGCAGTGTCGAGGTCGGAGGACAGGCTAGCCAGCCCCAGCATTTT.

Worth noting for this clonotype: The germline gene is not matched at one end of the junction; a read error may be the cause. The CDR3 DNA reads as TGTGCTAGCAAAAGCAGCACTGAAGCTTTCTTT. Its translation is CASKSSTEAFF. The chain employs TRBV28 and TRBJ1-1; D ambiguous. The CDR3 consists of 11 residues. Germline V lookup: CDR1 MDHEN, CDR2 SYDVKM.

The genes are TRBV11-2 and TRBJ2-3; maybe TRBD2 (6 bases). Germline loops: CDR1 SGHAT, CDR2 FQNNGV. V was pared by 4 bases and J by 5 bases, with 16 bases between. The CDR3 has 15 amino acids. The CDR3 coding sequence is TGTGCCAGCAGCTCCGAATGGGGGGTTGAAGATACGCAGTATTTT. Translated, it gives CASSSEWGVEDTQYF.

Only a few counts were recorded for this clonotype. The chain couples TRBV5-6 to TRBJ2-6; D might be TRBD1 (5 bases). Germline CDR1 and CDR2: SGHDT and YYEEEE. CDR3 length: 16 residues. The ends were cut back, 4 bases at V and 0 bases at J, with 11 bases in the middle. The CDR3 bases are TGTGCCAGCAGCCCTACAGGAGTCTCTGGGGCCAACGTCCTGACTTTC. Its translation is CASSPTGVSGANVLTF.